These T cell receptor beta chains were read from a single sample in a study of radiotherapy plus CTLA-4 blockade in lung cancer. The data were produced by immunoSEQ multiplex PCR, yet TCRdb's version contains in-frame clones alone and is incomplete. The sample yields approximately 95,000 clones, approximately 85% seen once. This specimen was peripheral blood, taken from a patient treated with radiotherapy plus ipilimumab. The receptors derive from a human donor with non-small cell lung cancer who had a partial response to radiotherapy plus ipilimumab. CDR3s include the opening cysteine and the closing phenylalanine or tryptophan. The D gene is left open where the match is weak. A row's size may be missing; if present it is once, few, many or a size class.

CDR3aa: CASSESGTPGNTGELFF
CDR3nt: TGCGCCAGCAGTGAGTCCGGGACTCCAGGCAACACCGGGGAGCTGTTTTTT
v_gene: TRBV10-1
j_gene: TRBJ2-2
abundance: NA
d_gene: NA

CDR3aa: CARQGIYATNEKLFF
CDR3nt: TGTGCCCGACAGGGAATCTATGCAACTAATGAAAAACTGTTTTTT
v_gene: TRBV6-5
j_gene: TRBJ1-4
abundance: NA
d_gene: TRBD1

CDR3aa: CASSLDTLGSTGELFF
CDR3nt: TGTGCCAGCTCATTGGACACCCTCGGCAGCACCGGGGAGCTGTTTTTT
v_gene: TRBV18
j_gene: TRBJ2-2
abundance: NA
d_gene: NA

CDR3aa: CASSVVGGLAANTGELFF
CDR3nt: TGTGCCAGCAGCGTAGTGGGGGGGCTAGCGGCGAACACCGGGGAGCTGTTTTTT
v_gene: TRBV9
j_gene: TRBJ2-2
abundance: few
d_gene: NA

CDR3aa: CASSPLADSYNEQFF
CDR3nt: TGTGCCAGCAGTCCGCTAGCGGACTCCTACAATGAGCAGTTCTTC
v_gene: TRBV27
j_gene: TRBJ2-1
abundance: NA
d_gene: TRBD2

CDR3aa: CASSFISGTDTQYF
CDR3nt: TGTGCCAGCAGTTTTATTAGCGGCACAGATACGCAGTATTTT
v_gene: TRBV28
j_gene: TRBJ2-3
abundance: NA
d_gene: NA

CDR3aa: CASSSGGDGTGELFF
CDR3nt: TGCGCCAGCAGCTCTGGCGGCGACGGCACCGGGGAGCTGTTTTTT
v_gene: TRBV5-1
j_gene: TRBJ2-2
abundance: NA
d_gene: NA

CDR3aa: CASSLGGSSISYNEQFF
CDR3nt: TGTGCCAGCAGCTTGGGAGGTAGCTCGATTTCCTACAATGAGCAGTTCTTC
v_gene: TRBV5-4
j_gene: TRBJ2-1
abundance: NA
d_gene: NA

CDR3aa: CASSLEVRGFENTIYF
CDR3nt: TGCGCCAGCAGCTTGGAAGTTCGGGGGTTTGAAAACACCATATATTTT
v_gene: TRBV5-1
j_gene: TRBJ1-3
abundance: NA
d_gene: NA

CDR3aa: CASSGQVSGELFF
CDR3nt: TGCGCCAGCAGCGGTCAGGTCAGCGGGGAGCTGTTTTTT
v_gene: TRBV5-1
j_gene: TRBJ2-2
abundance: NA
d_gene: NA

CDR3aa: CASSTGGTGYGYTF
CDR3nt: TGTGCCAGCAGTACAGGGGGGACTGGCTATGGCTACACCTTC
v_gene: TRBV6-1
j_gene: TRBJ1-2
abundance: NA
d_gene: TRBD1

CDR3aa: CASSVVSSEAEQFF
CDR3nt: TGTGCCAGCAGCGTAGTGAGTTCCGAGGCTGAGCAGTTCTTC
v_gene: TRBV9
j_gene: TRBJ2-1
abundance: NA
d_gene: NA

CDR3aa: CASTPTSGRTDTQYF
CDR3nt: TGCGCCAGCACCCCGACTAGCGGGAGGACAGATACGCAGTATTTT
v_gene: TRBV10-2
j_gene: TRBJ2-3
abundance: NA
d_gene: TRBD2

CDR3aa: CASSPITGKANRETQYF
CDR3nt: TGCGCCAGCAGCCCAATTACAGGGAAGGCGAATAGGGAGACCCAGTACTTC
v_gene: TRBV5-1
j_gene: TRBJ2-5
abundance: NA
d_gene: NA

CDR3aa: CASSSDGDTGELFF
CDR3nt: TGTGCCAGCAGTTCTGACGGAGACACCGGGGAGCTGTTTTTT
v_gene: TRBV7-9
j_gene: TRBJ2-2
abundance: NA
d_gene: NA

CDR3aa: CASSVPGGGGYTF
CDR3nt: TGTGCCAGCAGCGTCCCGGGCGGGGGAGGCTACACCTTC
v_gene: TRBV9
j_gene: TRBJ1-2
abundance: NA
d_gene: NA

CDR3aa: CSADRQKEAFF
CDR3nt: TGCAGTGCTGACAGACAGAAGGAAGCTTTCTTT
v_gene: TRBV20-1
j_gene: TRBJ1-1
abundance: NA
d_gene: NA

CDR3aa: CAGSLSTDTQYF
CDR3nt: TGTGCCGGGAGCCTGAGCACAGATACGCAGTATTTT
v_gene: TRBV30
j_gene: TRBJ2-3
abundance: NA
d_gene: NA

CDR3aa: CASSAEGTGGKETQYF
CDR3nt: TGTGCCAGCAGCGCCGAAGGGACAGGCGGAAAAGAGACCCAGTACTTC
v_gene: TRBV7-8
j_gene: TRBJ2-5
abundance: NA
d_gene: TRBD1

CDR3aa: CASSPPGQTLFAGYTF
CDR3nt: TGTGCCAGCTCACCACCGGGACAGACCCTCTTTGCTGGCTACACCTTC
v_gene: TRBV18
j_gene: TRBJ1-2
abundance: NA
d_gene: TRBD1

CDR3aa: CASSSSRSRHEQYF
CDR3nt: TGTGCCAGCAGCTCCTCAAGGAGTAGGCACGAGCAGTACTTC
v_gene: TRBV11-2
j_gene: TRBJ2-7
abundance: NA
d_gene: NA

CDR3aa: CASSQMSTAYNEQFF
CDR3nt: TGCGCCAGCAGCCAAATGAGTACGGCCTACAATGAGCAGTTCTTC
v_gene: TRBV4-1
j_gene: TRBJ2-1
abundance: NA
d_gene: NA

CDR3aa: CASSLELAREQFF
CDR3nt: TGTGCCAGCAGCTTGGAACTAGCGAGGGAGCAGTTCTTC
v_gene: TRBV5-4
j_gene: TRBJ2-1
abundance: NA
d_gene: TRBD2

CDR3aa: CASSYYGTGGTEAFF
CDR3nt: TGTGCCAGCAGTTACTACGGGACAGGGGGCACTGAAGCTTTCTTT
v_gene: TRBV6-5
j_gene: TRBJ1-1
abundance: NA
d_gene: TRBD1

CDR3aa: CASSLEGRGQVRETQYF
CDR3nt: TGTGCCAGCAGCTTGGAGGGCAGGGGGCAGGTTAGGGAGACCCAGTACTTC
v_gene: TRBV5-4
j_gene: TRBJ2-5
abundance: NA
d_gene: TRBD1

CDR3aa: CASSEAGGTGRDQFF
CDR3nt: TGTGCCAGCAGTGAAGCAGGAGGGACAGGCCGAGACCAGTTCTTC
v_gene: TRBV6-1
j_gene: TRBJ2-1
abundance: NA
d_gene: TRBD1

CDR3aa: CASIGDRLITEAFF
CDR3nt: TGTGCCAGCATTGGGGACAGGTTAATCACTGAAGCTTTCTTT
v_gene: TRBV28
j_gene: TRBJ1-1
abundance: NA
d_gene: TRBD1

CDR3aa: CASTPTSGVPGELFF
CDR3nt: TGTGCCAGCACCCCGACTAGCGGGGTCCCCGGGGAGCTGTTTTTT
v_gene: TRBV6-1
j_gene: TRBJ2-2
abundance: NA
d_gene: TRBD2

CDR3aa: CASSTVAARSYNEQFF
CDR3nt: TGTGCCAGCAGCACCGTAGCGGCTAGGTCCTACAATGAGCAGTTCTTC
v_gene: TRBV7-2
j_gene: TRBJ2-1
abundance: NA
d_gene: NA

CDR3aa: CAISESGGVLFDSPLHF
CDR3nt: TGTGCCATCAGTGAGTCAGGGGGGGTCTTATTCGATTCACCCCTCCACTTT
v_gene: TRBV10-3
j_gene: TRBJ1-6
abundance: NA
d_gene: NA

CDR3aa: CASSDPGQGTNEQFF
CDR3nt: TGTGCCAGCAGTGACCCGGGACAGGGGACAAATGAGCAGTTCTTC
v_gene: TRBV2
j_gene: TRBJ2-1
abundance: NA
d_gene: TRBD1

CDR3aa: CASSAGGVPGSPLHF
CDR3nt: TGTGCCAGCAGCGCGGGAGGGGTTCCTGGGTCACCCCTCCACTTT
v_gene: TRBV9
j_gene: TRBJ1-6
abundance: NA
d_gene: NA

CDR3aa: CASSAGQGAKETQYF
CDR3nt: TGTGCCAGCAGCGCGGGACAGGGGGCGAAAGAGACCCAGTACTTC
v_gene: TRBV7-3
j_gene: TRBJ2-5
abundance: NA
d_gene: TRBD1

CDR3aa: CASSIDRGGNQPQHF
CDR3nt: TGTGCCAGTAGTATAGATCGGGGGGGCAATCAGCCCCAGCATTTT
v_gene: TRBV19
j_gene: TRBJ1-5
abundance: NA
d_gene: NA

CDR3aa: CASSGQVGNTIYF
CDR3nt: TGTGCCAGCAGTGGACAAGTTGGAAACACCATATATTTT
v_gene: TRBV25-1
j_gene: TRBJ1-3
abundance: NA
d_gene: NA

CDR3aa: CASSYVRGAGGYTF
CDR3nt: TGTGCCAGCAGTTATGTTCGGGGGGCCGGCGGCTACACCTTC
v_gene: TRBV27
j_gene: TRBJ1-2
abundance: NA
d_gene: NA

CDR3aa: CASSTSGGADYGYTF
CDR3nt: TGTGCCAGCAGCACTTCAGGGGGCGCGGACTATGGCTACACCTTC
v_gene: TRBV13
j_gene: TRBJ1-2
abundance: NA
d_gene: TRBD1

CDR3aa: CASSFGGLAKNIQYF
CDR3nt: TGTGCCAGCAGCTTTGGGGGGCTAGCCAAAAACATTCAGTACTTC
v_gene: TRBV12-1
j_gene: TRBJ2-4
abundance: few
d_gene: NA

CDR3aa: CASSPRTGIDEQYF
CDR3nt: TGTGCCAGCAGTCCAAGGACAGGTATAGACGAGCAGTACTTC
v_gene: TRBV28
j_gene: TRBJ2-7
abundance: NA
d_gene: TRBD1

CDR3aa: CASSQEGQANYGYTF
CDR3nt: TGCGCCAGCAGCCAAGAGGGACAGGCTAACTATGGCTACACCTTC
v_gene: TRBV4-1
j_gene: TRBJ1-2
abundance: NA
d_gene: TRBD1

CDR3aa: CASSLGTSGTYEQYF
CDR3nt: TGTGCCAGCAGCTTGGGGACTAGCGGGACGTACGAGCAGTACTTC
v_gene: TRBV11-2
j_gene: TRBJ2-7
abundance: NA
d_gene: TRBD2

CDR3aa: CASSLGRLAENYEQYF
CDR3nt: TGTGCCAGCAGCTTAGGGAGACTAGCGGAGAACTACGAGCAGTACTTC
v_gene: TRBV7-2
j_gene: TRBJ2-7
abundance: NA
d_gene: TRBD2

CDR3aa: CASSPAGVGYEQYF
CDR3nt: TGTGCCAGCAGCCCAGCGGGAGTTGGGTACGAGCAGTACTTC
v_gene: TRBV7-2
j_gene: TRBJ2-7
abundance: NA
d_gene: TRBD2

CDR3aa: CASSPGRTTRTGELFF
CDR3nt: TGTGCCAGCAGTCCCGGGAGGACGACCCGCACCGGGGAGCTGTTTTTT
v_gene: TRBV28
j_gene: TRBJ2-2
abundance: NA
d_gene: TRBD2

CDR3aa: CASSQTGNYEQYF
CDR3nt: TGCGCCAGCAGCCAGACAGGGAACTACGAGCAGTACTTC
v_gene: TRBV5-1
j_gene: TRBJ2-7
abundance: few
d_gene: TRBD1

CDR3aa: CASSQEAASTDTQYF
CDR3nt: TGTGCCAGCAGCCAGGAAGCGGCTAGCACAGATACGCAGTATTTT
v_gene: TRBV4-2
j_gene: TRBJ2-3
abundance: NA
d_gene: NA